The T cell receptor beta chain described here comes from a study of CD8+CD57+ T cells in acquired aplastic anemia. Across the whole study: Quantities of DNA derived from sorted CD4+ and CD8+ cells averaged roughly 3.4 ug.

General study findings and limits: Significant differences in CD8+ Simpson's diversity were not observed between patients and controls. Shared by patients and controls, nearly 30 CD8+ CDR3s were abundant in patients.

On this clonotype itself: Its antigen is not identified.

According to the study, genomic DNA was the template for TCR beta VDJ and CDR3 profiling. TCRdb recomputed calls from the reads with MiXCR, one row per CDR3 protein. The table includes roughly 160,000 distinct CDR3 sequences, 55% to 80% detected once. The sequence came from a human donor in good health. Sequenced: sorted CD4+, CD8+, or CD8+CD57+ T cells (not recorded which) from PBMCs.

In DNA form, the CDR3 reads TGTGCCACCAGCCTCCCGGGGGCAGTCGATGAGCAGTTCTTC. Translating it yields CATSLPGAVDEQFF. J is TRBJ2-1 and V is TRBV24-1; either TRBD1 or TRBD2 may supply D (6 bases each). V shed 7 bases and J shed 8 bases, with 17 bases lying between them. The CDR3 covers 14 residues. The germline CDR1 and CDR2 sequences are KGHDR and SFDVKD.